This T cell receptor beta chain was found in a study of cytomegalovirus exposure and HLA in healthy donors. About the research overall: In terms of ancestry, the Caucasian-associated cluster contained roughly 81% of the 300 to 400 genotyped donors.

PCR amplification relied on 60 Vbeta primers (plus 13 Jbeta primers). Assay: immunoSEQ multiplex PCR; the TCRdb copy retains only in-frame clones and omits some. Of about 150,000 clones in the sample, over 65% are singletons; the top ten hold 2.5% to 3.5%. A single count supports this clone. Antigen specificity is unknown. The study's findings and limits: It was likely that a cluster of highly shared sequence variants was a sequencing artifact. As a later analysis showed, a missense DCLRE1C variant was linked to trimming of TCR beta V- and J-genes.

The germline V gene has CDR1 SGDLS and CDR2 YYNGEE. The CDR3 has 14 residues. V lost 2 bases and J lost 2, with 9 bases in between. The sample was PBMCs. The receptor's source is a woman in her forties in good health and CMV-seronegative. V and J are TRBV9 and TRBJ2-3; D unresolved. The CDR3 here is CASSVQKITDTQYF. The CDR3 DNA sequence: TGTGCCAGCAGCGTGCAGAAGATCACAGATACGCAGTATTTT.